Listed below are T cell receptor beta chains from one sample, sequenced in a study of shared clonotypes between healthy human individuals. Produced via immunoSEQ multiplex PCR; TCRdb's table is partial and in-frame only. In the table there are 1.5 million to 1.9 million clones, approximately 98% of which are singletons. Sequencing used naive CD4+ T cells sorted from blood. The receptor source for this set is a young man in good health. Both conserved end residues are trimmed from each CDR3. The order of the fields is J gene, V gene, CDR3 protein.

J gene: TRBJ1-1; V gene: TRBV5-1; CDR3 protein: ASSLGGQTTEAF
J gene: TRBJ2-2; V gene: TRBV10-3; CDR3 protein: AISLGLAGPNTGELF
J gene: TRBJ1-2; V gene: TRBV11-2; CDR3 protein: ASSLQGLVNMNYGYT
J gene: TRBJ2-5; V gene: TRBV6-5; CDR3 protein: ASSTLIGTQY
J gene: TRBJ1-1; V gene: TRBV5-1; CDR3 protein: ASSFRDFDTEAF
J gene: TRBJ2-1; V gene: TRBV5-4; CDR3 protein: ASRSGGVRSHNEQF
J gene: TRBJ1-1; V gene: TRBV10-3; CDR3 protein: AISGTTEAF
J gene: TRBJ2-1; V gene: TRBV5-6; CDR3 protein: ASSWDRGTEQF
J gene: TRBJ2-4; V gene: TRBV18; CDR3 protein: ASSNQRSGAGGNIQY
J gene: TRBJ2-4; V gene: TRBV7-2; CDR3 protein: ASSTSLAGGAKNIQY
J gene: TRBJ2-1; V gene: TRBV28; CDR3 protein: ASSSPGTSGYNEQF
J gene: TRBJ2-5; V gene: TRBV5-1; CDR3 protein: ASSLEGSEEETQY
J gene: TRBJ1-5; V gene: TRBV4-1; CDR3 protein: ASSQGTVLAANQPQH
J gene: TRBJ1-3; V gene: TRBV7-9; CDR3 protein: ASSSYGGDSGNTIY
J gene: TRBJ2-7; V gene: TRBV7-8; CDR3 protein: ASSSRQANSYEQY
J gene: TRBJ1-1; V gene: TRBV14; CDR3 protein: ASSTLGDTEAF
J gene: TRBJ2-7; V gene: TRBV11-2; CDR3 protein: ASSLVGRGYEQY
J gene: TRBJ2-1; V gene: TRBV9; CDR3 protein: ASSVGFEQF
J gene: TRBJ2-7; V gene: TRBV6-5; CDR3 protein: ASSYISGQPSEQY
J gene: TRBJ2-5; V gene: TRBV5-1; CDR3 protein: ASSLTGSGEQY
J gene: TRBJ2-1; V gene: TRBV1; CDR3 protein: TSSLSCSGSGYNEQF
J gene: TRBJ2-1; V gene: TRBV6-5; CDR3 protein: ASTPGQIYNEQF
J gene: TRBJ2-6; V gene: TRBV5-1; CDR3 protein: ASSLPEPTGANVLT
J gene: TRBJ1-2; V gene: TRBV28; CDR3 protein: ASSLSLGTVYGYT